These T cell receptor beta chains were read from a single sample in a study of beta chain features in type 1 diabetes. Only in-frame clones appear in the TCRdb table, and some are missing; sequencing was by immunoSEQ multiplex PCR. The table lists about 150,000 clones, over 8.5% of them singletons, with about 2.1% in the top ten. The specimen sequenced was central memory CD4+ T cells from blood. These receptors were obtained from a man between 18 and 35 years old in good health. Each CDR3 is given without its conserved first and last residue. A row's size may be missing; if present it is once, few, many or a size class.

V: TRBV7-3
size: NA
CDR3: ASSWDRGTDTQY

V: TRBV5-4
size: NA
CDR3: ASSSAGDYEQY

V: TRBV5-4
size: NA
CDR3: ASSPQTGNYGYT

V: TRBV28
size: many
CDR3: ASRSTGSDNEKLF

V: TRBV19
size: NA
CDR3: ASSIEASGGDIQY

V: TRBV6-5
size: NA
CDR3: ASRRLDSNYGYT

V: TRBV7-2
size: NA
CDR3: ASSSRQTPYGYT

V: TRBV27
size: few
CDR3: ASRGLGTDTQY

V: TRBV2
size: few
CDR3: ASTEQFNSNQPQH

V: TRBV30
size: many
CDR3: AWSVRGGGQETQY

V: TRBV7-9
size: few
CDR3: ASSPDSRNTGELF

V: TRBV5-6
size: NA
CDR3: ASSSYLYNEQF

V: TRBV5-1
size: NA
CDR3: ASSDTSGADTQY

V: TRBV2
size: many
CDR3: ASSESVVAGELF

V: TRBV29-1
size: few
CDR3: SIGGDGNQPQH

V: TRBV7-2
size: many
CDR3: ASSLGRGTDTQY

V: TRBV7-2
size: few
CDR3: ASSAGTFGNIQY

V: TRBV5-1
size: few
CDR3: ASSLGTAGEQY

V: TRBV29-1
size: NA
CDR3: SVLPGDEAF

V: TRBV18
size: NA
CDR3: ASSPSAGGSYNEQF

V: TRBV29-1
size: NA
CDR3: SVWVSGGATDTQY

V: TRBV7-9
size: few
CDR3: ASSSSVDTQY

V: TRBV4-3
size: NA
CDR3: ASSQTRNTEAF

V: TRBV6-6
size: few
CDR3: ASRARVGDTGELF

V: TRBV7-6
size: few
CDR3: ASSGGAGTQPQH

V: TRBV10-3
size: few
CDR3: AISDGQGETLFPEAF

V: TRBV18
size: few
CDR3: ASSHDRGLGTEAF

V: TRBV30
size: many
CDR3: AWSRNRGQETQY

V: TRBV30
size: NA
CDR3: AWSGQANSPLH

V: TRBV7-2
size: NA
CDR3: ASSPSRGLAGEAY

V: TRBV7-3
size: NA
CDR3: ASSPLGISGANVLT

V: TRBV30
size: few
CDR3: AWSARGINYGYT

V: TRBV2
size: few
CDR3: ASSGLAGGPGTGELF

V: TRBV29-1
size: few
CDR3: SVLQQGSTALAF

V: TRBV4-1
size: few
CDR3: ASSFIGQPQH

V: TRBV11-2
size: few
CDR3: ASSPPGGYGYT

V: TRBV18
size: few
CDR3: ASSPPMYSNRYGYT

V: TRBV5-1
size: few
CDR3: ASSLESGQETQY

V: TRBV2
size: few
CDR3: ASRQETRSYEQY

V: TRBV2
size: few
CDR3: ASSEMGPGKY

V: TRBV25-1
size: NA
CDR3: ASSEWTAYNEQF

V: TRBV2
size: NA
CDR3: ASSEGWDRSYEQY

V: TRBV13
size: NA
CDR3: ASSLAGGPDTQY

V: TRBV7-2
size: NA
CDR3: ASSPTSWQETQY

V: TRBV18
size: few
CDR3: ASSHPRETQY

V: TRBV6-6
size: NA
CDR3: ASSYSTSGGYEQY

V: TRBV9
size: few
CDR3: ASSSGSLGTQY

V: TRBV2
size: NA
CDR3: ASSPYPMHLGEKLF

V: TRBV7-6
size: few
CDR3: ASSLGGGADTEAF

V: TRBV5-1
size: NA
CDR3: ASSLGASGSLGEQY

V: TRBV9
size: few
CDR3: ASSRGTGTERETQY

V: TRBV5-1
size: NA
CDR3: ASSRDVLYEQY

V: TRBV5-6
size: few
CDR3: ASRLERTRIDGYT